This TCR beta chain was obtained from a study of blood T cell repertoires in COVID-19 (dated by TCRdb to the early 2020s). Background for the entire study: Samples from collaborators originated in the United States, Italy and Spain and spanned both the acute and convalescent phases of COVID-19. The prospective study material was composed of cDNA or gDNA derived from T cells, B-cell-depleted T cells, or PBMCs. Deeply sampled blood TCRbeta repertoires from subjects exposed to, actively infected with, or recovered from COVID-19 were included in the dataset. The repertoires were released in a freely available public database intended as a resource for research on the immune response to SARS-CoV-2. Samples came from the ongoing ImmuneRACE study (first 160 participants) plus 1,254 subjects from 6 global collaborators. Nearly every sample came with metadata listing a de-identified subject ID, COVID-19 status, age in years and sex. Where HLA class I and class II types were available, the types were taken from metadata supplied by the sample provider, not from assay-based typing.

V lost 4 bases and J lost 5 bases, and the count of bases not matched to a germline gene is 8. Including the terminal cysteine and phenylalanine, the CDR3 comprises 16 residues. This entry keeps only the CDR3 DNA: 48 bases, framed from base 1. For CDR1 and CDR2, the germline V gene lists SGHRS and YFSETQ. The study at large found these results: The quantity of clinical and demographic metadata differed by source and by participant and was supplied without curation.

The immunoSEQ Assay, a bias-controlled multiplex PCR, was used to amplify TCRbeta CDR3 regions from genomic DNA. The original methods were these. Nucleated cell counts per sample were estimated from amplification of reference gene primers within the assay. Sequence reads were collapsed and filtered to measure the absolute abundance of every unique TCRbeta CDR3 rearrangement. For each sample, productive Simpson clonality was calculated as the square root of Simpson's diversity index over productive rearrangements. This is the immuneACCESS table as TCRdb keeps it, with only in-frame sequences that have V and J called. A part of the clones is gone; compared with another copy, unresolved V genes explain less than half, and the rest is unexplained. V and J calls and clone size are as listed in that table; D and trimming were resolved from the DNA. The table for this sample lists roughly 20,000 clones; about three quarters of them were counted only once. The top ten constitute roughly 13% of the sample.

The collaborating institutions used their own protocols to collect whole blood in K2EDTA tubes. For TCRbeta analysis, collaborators shipped samples as frozen whole blood, isolated PBMCs, or DNA extracted from either of those sample types. In regard to this clone: Its specific antigen is unknown. Nothing much larger sits one base from this clone, and base qualities are not available.

The TCR comes from a man aged 55 to 69 with active COVID-19. The chain uses TRBV5-1 and TRBJ2-2, and 10 junctional nucleotides match TRBD1. Sequenced material: peripheral blood. The sequenced DNA: TGCGCCAGCAGCGTATCGCCGGGACAGGGGACCGGGGAGCTGTTTTTT. Its coded protein is CASSVSPGQGTGELFF.